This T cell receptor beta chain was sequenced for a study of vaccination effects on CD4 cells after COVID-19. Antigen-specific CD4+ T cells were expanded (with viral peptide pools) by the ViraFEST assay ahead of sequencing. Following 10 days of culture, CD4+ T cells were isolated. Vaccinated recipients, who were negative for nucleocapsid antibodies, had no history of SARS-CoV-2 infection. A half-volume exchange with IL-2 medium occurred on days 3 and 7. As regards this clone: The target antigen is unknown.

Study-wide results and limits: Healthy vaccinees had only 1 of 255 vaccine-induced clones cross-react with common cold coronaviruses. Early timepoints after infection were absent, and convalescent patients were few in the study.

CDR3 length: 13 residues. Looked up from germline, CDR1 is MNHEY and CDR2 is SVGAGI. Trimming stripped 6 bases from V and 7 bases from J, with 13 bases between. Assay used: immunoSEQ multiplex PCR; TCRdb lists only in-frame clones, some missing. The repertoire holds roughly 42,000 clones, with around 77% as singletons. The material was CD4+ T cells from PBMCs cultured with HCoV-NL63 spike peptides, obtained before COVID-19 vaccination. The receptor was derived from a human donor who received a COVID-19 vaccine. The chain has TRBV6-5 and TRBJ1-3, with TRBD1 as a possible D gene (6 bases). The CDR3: CASSRTVSNTIYF. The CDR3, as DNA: TGTGCCAGCAGCCGGACAGTATCCAACACCATATATTTT.